Listed here are 10 T cell receptor beta chains from one sample, sequenced in a study of identical twins. TCRdb recomputed calls from the 5' RACE reads with MiXCR, one row per CDR3 protein. The table lists about 530,000 distinct CDR3 sequences, roughly 15% of them singletons, with roughly 0.42% in the top ten. This sample was also put to use in a study of yellow fever vaccine responses in identical twins.

The sequenced sample consisted of CD4+ T cells sorted from blood. The receptors derive from a young woman in good health.

Notes on this clonotype: Germline is not matched at one junction end, which may reflect a read error. The chain links TRBV20-1 to TRBJ2-3, with D perhaps matching TRBD2 (7 bases). Germline loops: CDR1 DFQATT, CDR2 SNEGSKA (reference sequence). This CDR3 spans 17 amino acids. CDR3 sequence (DNA): TGCTGTGCTAGCGGTGGGGGGCGGGGGATAAGCACAGATACGCAGTATTTT. Its protein product is CCASGGGRGISTDTQYF.

The chain combines TRBV5-1 with TRBJ1-1; 9 bases map to TRBD1. The junction had 3 bases not matched to a gene; V was cut back by 0 bases and J by 6 bases. Germline CDR1 reads SGHRS; CDR2 reads YFSETQ. The CDR3 length is 14 residues. The CDR3 sequence: CASSLGGQGSEAFF. CDR3 coding DNA: TGCGCCAGCAGCTTGGGGGGACAGGGATCTGAAGCTTTCTTT. Using reference TRBV5-1 and TRBJ1-1 for the parts outside the CDR3, the full variable domain is KAGVTQTPRYLIKTRGQQVTLSCSPISGHRSVSWYQQTPGQGLQFLFEYFSETQRNKGNFPGRFSGRQFSNSRSEMNVSTLELGDSALYLCASSLGGQGSEAFFGQGTRLTVV.

This clonotype was seen more than once but under ten times. CDR3 in DNA: TGTGCCAGCAGCGCAACAGGGGGTGAAGCTTTCTTT. Its translation is CASSATGGEAFF. The V call is TRBV3-1, the J call TRBJ1-1, with 8 bases lining up with TRBD1. Germline CDR1 and CDR2: LGHDT and YNNKEL (reference sequence). V trimming: 5 bases; J trimming: 7 bases; junction bases outside the gene matches: 3. The CDR3 consists of 12 residues.

This clonotype turned up a few times. The rearrangement uses TRBV18 and TRBJ2-5; no clear D. From germline, CDR1 is KGHSH and CDR2 LQKENI. The ends were cut back, 3 bases at V and 4 bases at J, with 12 bases in the middle. The CDR3 runs 14 residues. CDR3 loop: CASSPRVVRETQYF. Written as DNA, the CDR3 is TGTGCCAGCTCACCCCGTGTAGTACGAGAGACCCAGTACTTC.

The rearrangement uses TRBV6-5 and TRBJ2-5, with D unclear. The CDR3 extends over 15 amino acids. Trimming removed 2 bases at V and 5 bases at J, with 15 bases between. Germline-derived CDR1 and CDR2 are MNHEY and SVGAGI. For the CDR3, the DNA is TGTGCCAGCAGTTACGGCAGCCCCTGGGGTGAGACCCAGTACTTC. This encodes CASSYGSPWGETQYF.

This clonotype was detected a few times. As DNA, the CDR3 is TGCGCCAGCAGCTCGGGGATCCTGTACCAAGAGACCCAGTACTTC. Residues: CASSSGILYQETQYF. V is TRBV5-1 and J is TRBJ2-5; possible D gene TRBD2, 5 bases. The germline gives CDR1 SGHRS, CDR2 YFSETQ. V was cut by 3 bases and J by 0 bases, with 12 bases left in between. The CDR3 extends over 15 amino acids.

This clonotype was seen many times. This chain links TRBV10-3 with TRBJ2-7; D could derive from TRBD1 or TRBD2 (5 bases each). Trimming took 4 bases from V and 2 from J, leaving 9 bases between them. This CDR3 comprises 13 residues. Per the germline V gene, CDR1 is ENHRY and CDR2 is SYGVKD. The CDR3 bases are TGTGCCATCAGTGGGGACCGTGCCTACGAGCAGTACGTC. Amino acid sequence: CAISGDRAYEQYV.

This clonotype has more than one count but fewer than ten. This chain connects TRBV7-9 to TRBJ1-3; D gene uncertain. V lost 7 bases and J 0 bases, leaving 10 bases between the germline ends. Germline CDR1 reads SEHNR; CDR2 reads FQNEAQ (reference sequence). The CDR3 is 14 residues long. The DNA for the CDR3 is TGTGCCAGCACCACCGTGAGCTCTGGAAACACCATATATTTT. Residues: CASTTVSSGNTIYF.

This clonotype was picked up a small number of times. The chain has TRBV25-1 and TRBJ2-3; no firm D call. The CDR3 totals 12 residues. The germline gives CDR1 MGHDK, CDR2 SYGVNS. Trimming took off 8 bases at V and 7 bases at J, with 13 bases between the two ends. CDR3 residues: CASSPAGYTQYF. The CDR3 DNA reads TGTGCCAGCTCCCCCGCCGGGTATACGCAGTATTTT. The full variable domain, rest sourced from reference TRBV25-1 and TRBJ2-3, is EADIYQTPRYLVIGTGKKITLECSQTMGHDKMYWYQQDPGMELHLIHYSYGVNSTEKGDLSSESTVSRIRTEHFPLTLESARPSHTSQYLCASSPAGYTQYFGPGTRLTVL.

CDR3 residues: CASSYYGLAGSRQYF. DNA for the CDR3: TGTGCCAGCAGTTATTACGGACTAGCGGGGTCACGCCAGTACTTC. V is TRBV6-5 and J is TRBJ2-5, with 12 bases matching TRBD2. The V gene's germline CDR1 is MNHEY and CDR2 SVGAGI. The CDR3 totals 15 residues. V shed 3 bases, J shed 10 bases, and the junction held 9 bases outside the gene matches.